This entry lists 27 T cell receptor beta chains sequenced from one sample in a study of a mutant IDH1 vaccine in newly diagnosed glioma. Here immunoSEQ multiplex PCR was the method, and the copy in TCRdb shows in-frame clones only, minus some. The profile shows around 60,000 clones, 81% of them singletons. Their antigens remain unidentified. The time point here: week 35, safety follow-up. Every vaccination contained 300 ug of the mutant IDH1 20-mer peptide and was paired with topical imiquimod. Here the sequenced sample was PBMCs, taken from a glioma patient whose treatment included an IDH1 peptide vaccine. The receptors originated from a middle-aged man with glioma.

The CDR3 here is CAWGSLYEQYF. CDR3 DNA: TGTGCCTGGGGCAGTCTCTACGAGCAGTACTTC. The rearrangement uses TRBV30 and TRBJ2-5; D remains unclear. The J call is doubtful: the DNA matches TRBJ2-7 better. This CDR3 region has 11 residues. CDR1 and CDR2 (germline): GTSNPN, SVGIG (reference sequence).

The DNA for the CDR3 is TGCGCCAGCAGCCAAGCCCCAGGCCGTCCCTCTGGAAACACCATATATTTT. It is translated as CASSQAPGRPSGNTIYF. V is TRBV4-3 and J is TRBJ1-3; D gene ambiguous. Germline CDR1 and CDR2: LGHNA and YSLEER. The CDR3 has 17 amino acids. Trimming pared 1 base from V and 0 bases from J, leaving 13 bases between.

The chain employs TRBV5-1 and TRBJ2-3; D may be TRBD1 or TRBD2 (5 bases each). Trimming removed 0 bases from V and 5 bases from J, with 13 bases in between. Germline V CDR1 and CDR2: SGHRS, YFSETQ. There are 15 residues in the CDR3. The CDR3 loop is CASSLGPGLGDTQYF. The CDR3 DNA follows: TGCGCCAGCAGCTTGGGGCCGGGGCTGGGAGATACGCAGTATTTT.

This CDR3 reads CASSQDWGGELFF. CDR3 DNA: TGCGCCAGCAGCCAAGATTGGGGGGGGGAGCTGTTTTTT. V gene TRBV4-3 combines with J gene TRBJ2-2; D tentatively reads TRBD1 or TRBD2 (5 bases each). The ends were cut back, 0 bases at V and 8 bases at J, with 7 bases in the middle. Germline CDR1 is LGHNA and CDR2 is YSLEER. The CDR3 has 13 residues.

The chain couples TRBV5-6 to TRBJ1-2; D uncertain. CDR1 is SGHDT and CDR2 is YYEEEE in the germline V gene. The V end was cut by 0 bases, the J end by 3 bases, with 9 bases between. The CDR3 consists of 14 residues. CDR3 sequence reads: CASSLVAPYYGYTF. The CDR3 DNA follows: TGTGCCAGCAGCTTGGTGGCCCCCTACTATGGCTACACCTTC. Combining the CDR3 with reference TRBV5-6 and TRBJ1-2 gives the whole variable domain DAGVTQSPTHLIKTRGQQVTLRCSPKSGHDTVSWYQQALGQGPQFIFQYYEEEERQRGNFPDRFSGHQFPNYSSELNVNALLLGDSALYLCASSLVAPYYGYTFGSGTRLTVV.

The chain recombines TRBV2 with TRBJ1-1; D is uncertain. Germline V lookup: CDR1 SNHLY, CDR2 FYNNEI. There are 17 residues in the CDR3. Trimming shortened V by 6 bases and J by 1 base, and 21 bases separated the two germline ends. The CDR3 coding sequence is TGTGCCAGCAGAACACCCAGGACGGGAAATTCGAACACTGAAGCTTTCTTT. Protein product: CASRTPRTGNSNTEAFF.

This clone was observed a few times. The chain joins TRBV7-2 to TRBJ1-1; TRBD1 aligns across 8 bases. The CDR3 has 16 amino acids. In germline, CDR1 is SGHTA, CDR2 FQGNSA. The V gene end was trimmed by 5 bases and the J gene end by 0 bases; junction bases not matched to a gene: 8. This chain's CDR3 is CASSLGTGIMNTEAFF. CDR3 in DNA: TGTGCCAGCAGCCTAGGGACAGGCATCATGAACACTGAAGCTTTCTTT.

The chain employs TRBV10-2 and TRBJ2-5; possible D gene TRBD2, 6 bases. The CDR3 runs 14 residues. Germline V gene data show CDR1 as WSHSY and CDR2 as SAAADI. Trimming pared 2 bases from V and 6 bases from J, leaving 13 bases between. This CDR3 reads CASSEDKGGQTQYF. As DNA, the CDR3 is TGCGCCAGCAGTGAGGACAAGGGAGGCCAGACCCAGTACTTC.

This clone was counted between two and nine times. For the CDR3, the DNA is TGCGCCAGCAGTGCCCGGGACAGGGTATCCTATGGCTACACCTTC. Translated: CASSARDRVSYGYTF. This chain uses TRBV10-1 with TRBJ1-2, with TRBD1 matching 9 bases. Germline CDR1 reads WNHNN; CDR2 reads SYGVQD (reference sequence). The CDR3 runs 15 residues. Trimming cost V 4 bases and J 4 bases; bases outside gene matches: 7.

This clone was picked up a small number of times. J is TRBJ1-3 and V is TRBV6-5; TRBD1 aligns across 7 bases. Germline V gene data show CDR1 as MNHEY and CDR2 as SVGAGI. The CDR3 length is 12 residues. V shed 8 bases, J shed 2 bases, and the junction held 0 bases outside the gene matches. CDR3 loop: CASGTAGNTIYF. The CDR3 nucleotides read TGTGCCAGCGGGACAGCTGGAAACACCATATATTTT.

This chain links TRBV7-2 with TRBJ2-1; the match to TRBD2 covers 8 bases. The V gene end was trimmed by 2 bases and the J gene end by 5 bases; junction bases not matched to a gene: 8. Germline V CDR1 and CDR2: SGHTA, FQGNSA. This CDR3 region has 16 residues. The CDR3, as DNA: TGTGCCAGCAGCTTAATCGGCGGGGGGAGAAACAATGAGCAGTTCTTC. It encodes CASSLIGGGRNNEQFF.

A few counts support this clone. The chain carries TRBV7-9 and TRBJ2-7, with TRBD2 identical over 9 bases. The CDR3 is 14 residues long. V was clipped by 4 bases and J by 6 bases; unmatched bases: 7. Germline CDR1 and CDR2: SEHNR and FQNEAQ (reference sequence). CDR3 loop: CASSSLAGAGEQYF. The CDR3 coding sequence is TGTGCCAGCAGCTCCTTAGCGGGAGCGGGCGAGCAGTACTTC.

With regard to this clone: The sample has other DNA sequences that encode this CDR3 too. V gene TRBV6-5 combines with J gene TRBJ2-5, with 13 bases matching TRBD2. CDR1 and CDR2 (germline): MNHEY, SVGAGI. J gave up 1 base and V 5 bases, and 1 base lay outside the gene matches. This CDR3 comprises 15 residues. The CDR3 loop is CASSGTSGTQETQYF. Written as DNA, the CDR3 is TGTGCCAGCAGTGGGACTAGCGGGACCCAAGAGACCCAGTACTTC.

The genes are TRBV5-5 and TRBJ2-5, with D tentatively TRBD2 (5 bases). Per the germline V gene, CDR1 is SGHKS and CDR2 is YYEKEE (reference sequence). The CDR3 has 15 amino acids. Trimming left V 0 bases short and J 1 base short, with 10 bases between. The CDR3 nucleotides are TGTGCCAGCAGCTTGGAGGCTAGCCCCCAAGAGACCCAGTACTTC. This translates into CASSLEASPQETQYF.

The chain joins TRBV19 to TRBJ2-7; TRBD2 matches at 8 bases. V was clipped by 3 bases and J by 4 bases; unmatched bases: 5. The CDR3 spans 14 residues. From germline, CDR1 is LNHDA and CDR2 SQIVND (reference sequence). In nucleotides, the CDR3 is TGTGCCAGTAGTATCGTCCTAGCGGGTTACGAGCAGTACTTC. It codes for CASSIVLAGYEQYF.

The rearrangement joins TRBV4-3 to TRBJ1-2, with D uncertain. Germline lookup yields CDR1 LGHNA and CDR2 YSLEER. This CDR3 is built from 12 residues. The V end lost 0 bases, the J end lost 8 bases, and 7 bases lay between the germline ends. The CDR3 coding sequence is TGCGCCAGCAGCCAAGACAGCGGAGGCTACACCTTC. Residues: CASSQDSGGYTF.

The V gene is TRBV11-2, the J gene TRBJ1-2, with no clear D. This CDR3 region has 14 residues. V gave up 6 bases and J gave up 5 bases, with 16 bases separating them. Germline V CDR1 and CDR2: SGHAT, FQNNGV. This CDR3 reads CASRPPDGRYGYTF. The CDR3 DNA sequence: TGTGCCAGCAGACCTCCTGACGGACGGTATGGCTACACCTTC.

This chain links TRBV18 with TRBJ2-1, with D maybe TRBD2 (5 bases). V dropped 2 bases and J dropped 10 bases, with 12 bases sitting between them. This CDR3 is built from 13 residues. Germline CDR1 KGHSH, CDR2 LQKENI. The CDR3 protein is CASSPGDYTEQFF. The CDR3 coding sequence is TGTGCCAGCTCACCAGGAGACTATACCGAGCAGTTCTTC.

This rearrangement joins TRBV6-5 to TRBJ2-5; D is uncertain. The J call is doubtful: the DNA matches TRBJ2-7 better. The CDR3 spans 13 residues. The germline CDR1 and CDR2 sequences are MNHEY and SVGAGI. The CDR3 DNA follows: TGTGCCAGCCACAGCCGTTCTATCTACGAGCAGTACTTC. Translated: CASHSRSIYEQYF.

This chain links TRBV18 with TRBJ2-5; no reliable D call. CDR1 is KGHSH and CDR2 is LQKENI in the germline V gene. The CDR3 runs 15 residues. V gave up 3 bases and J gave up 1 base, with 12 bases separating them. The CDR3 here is CASSPAVGSQETQYF. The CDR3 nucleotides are TGTGCCAGCTCACCGGCCGTAGGATCCCAAGAGACCCAGTACTTC.

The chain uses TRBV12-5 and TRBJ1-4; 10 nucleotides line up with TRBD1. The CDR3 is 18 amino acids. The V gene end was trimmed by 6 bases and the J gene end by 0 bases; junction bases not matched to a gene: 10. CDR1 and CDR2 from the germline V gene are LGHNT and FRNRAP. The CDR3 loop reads CASGLSRDRGATNEKLFF. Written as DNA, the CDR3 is TGTGCTAGTGGCCTGAGCCGGGACAGGGGTGCAACTAATGAAAAACTGTTTTTT. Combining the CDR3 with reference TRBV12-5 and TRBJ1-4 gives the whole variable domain DARVTQTPRHKVTEMGQEVTMRCQPILGHNTVFWYRQTMMQGLELLAYFRNRAPLDDSGMPKDRFSAEMPDATLATLKIQPSEPRDSAVYFCASGLSRDRGATNEKLFFGSGTQLSVL.

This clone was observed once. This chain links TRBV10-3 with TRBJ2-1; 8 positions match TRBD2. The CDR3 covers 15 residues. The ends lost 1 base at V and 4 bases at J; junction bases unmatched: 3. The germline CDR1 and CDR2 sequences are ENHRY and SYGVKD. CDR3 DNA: TGTGCCATCAGTGAGTTGACTAGCGTTTACAATGAGCAGTTCTTC. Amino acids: CAISELTSVYNEQFF.

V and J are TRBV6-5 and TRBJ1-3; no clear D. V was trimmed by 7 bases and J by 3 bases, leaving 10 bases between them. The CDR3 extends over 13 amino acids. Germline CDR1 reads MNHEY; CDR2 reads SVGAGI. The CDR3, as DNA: TGTGCCAGCACCTATCAATTTGGAAACACCATATATTTT. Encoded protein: CASTYQFGNTIYF.

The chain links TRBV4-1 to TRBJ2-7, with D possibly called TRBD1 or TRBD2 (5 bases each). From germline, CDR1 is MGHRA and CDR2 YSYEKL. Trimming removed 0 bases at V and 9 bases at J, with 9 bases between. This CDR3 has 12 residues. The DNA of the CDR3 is TGCGCCAGCAGCCAAGAGGGACGTTTGCAGTACTTC. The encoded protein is CASSQEGRLQYF.

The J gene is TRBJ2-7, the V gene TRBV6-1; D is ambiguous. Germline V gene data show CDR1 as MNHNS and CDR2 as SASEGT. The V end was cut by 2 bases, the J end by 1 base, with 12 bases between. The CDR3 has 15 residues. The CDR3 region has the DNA TGTGCCAGCAGTGAATCCGAGATCCCGTCCTACGAGCAGTACTTC. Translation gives CASSESEIPSYEQYF.

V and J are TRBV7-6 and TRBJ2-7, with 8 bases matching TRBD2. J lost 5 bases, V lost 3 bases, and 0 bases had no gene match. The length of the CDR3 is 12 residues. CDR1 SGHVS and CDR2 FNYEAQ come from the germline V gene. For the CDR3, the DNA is TGTGCCAGCAGCTTTAGCGGGAACGAGCAGTACTTC. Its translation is CASSFSGNEQYF.

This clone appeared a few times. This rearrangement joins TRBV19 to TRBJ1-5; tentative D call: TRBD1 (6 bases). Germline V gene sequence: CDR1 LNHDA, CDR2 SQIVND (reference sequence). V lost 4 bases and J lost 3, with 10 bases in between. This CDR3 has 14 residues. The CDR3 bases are TGTGCCAGTAGTAACAGGGTCGTCAATCAGCCCCAGCATTTT. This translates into CASSNRVVNQPQHF. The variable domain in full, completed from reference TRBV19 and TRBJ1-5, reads DGGITQSPKYLFRKEGQNVTLSCEQNLNHDAMYWYRQDPGQGLRLIYYSQIVNDFQKGDIAEGYSVSREKKESFPLTVTSAQKNPTAFYLCASSNRVVNQPQHFGDGTRLSIL.